The 27 T cell receptor beta chains below were found in one sample sequenced in a study of blood T cell repertoires in COVID-19. Libraries were prepared by immunoSEQ multiplex PCR; TCRdb keeps only in-frame clonotypes and omits some of them. Of about 97,000 clones in the sample, approximately 87% were seen once. The sequenced material came from peripheral blood. These receptors originate from a woman under 40 with acute or convalescent COVID-19.

The chain has TRBV28 and TRBJ1-4; no clear D gene. Trimming stripped 4 bases from V and 4 bases from J, with 16 bases between. Germline CDR1 reads MDHEN; CDR2 reads SYDVKM. The CDR3 totals 16 residues. This CDR3 is CASSSPGEVRNEKLFF. CDR3 nucleotide sequence: TGTGCCAGCAGTTCCCCCGGGGAGGTGCGTAATGAAAAACTGTTTTTT.

V usage is TRBV10-3 and J usage is TRBJ1-5, with 8 bases lining up with TRBD1. The trim removed 10 bases at V and 4 bases at J, leaving 6 bases unmatched. CDR3 length equals 13 residues. From germline, CDR1 is ENHRY and CDR2 SYGVKD. The CDR3 coding sequence is TGTGCCACCGGACAGGGAATGAATCAGCCCCAGCATTTT. It encodes CATGQGMNQPQHF.

The chain recombines TRBV6-5 with TRBJ1-3; no reliable D call. V was trimmed by 2 bases and J by 2 bases, leaving 4 bases between them. The CDR3 extends over 13 amino acids. The germline gives CDR1 MNHEY, CDR2 SVGAGI. CDR3 sequence (DNA): TGTGCCAGCAGTTACAGCGCTGGAAACACCATATATTTT. Encoded protein: CASSYSAGNTIYF.

The gene calls are TRBV10-3 and TRBJ2-7; 10 bases fit TRBD1. The CDR3 is made up of 13 amino acids. Germline assignment: CDR1 ENHRY and CDR2 SYGVKD. Trimming at V came to 7 bases and at J to 6 bases, leaving 6 bases not matched to a gene. The CDR3 DNA follows: TGTGCCATCACTCAGGACAGGGGGGGCGAGCAGTACTTC. This encodes CAITQDRGGEQYF.

This chain uses TRBV9 with TRBJ2-1; D perhaps matches TRBD1 (5 bases). The ends were cut back, 4 bases at V and 4 bases at J, with 9 bases in the middle. CDR1 is SGDLS, CDR2 YYNGEE, per germline. CDR3 length equals 13 residues. The CDR3 region has the DNA TGTGCCAGCAGCCTCCGACAGTACAATGAGCAGTTCTTC. Residues: CASSLRQYNEQFF.

A remark on this clone: An end of the junction differs from the germline gene, which may be a read error. The chain is built from TRBV2 and TRBJ1-5; 9 positions agree with TRBD1. Germline V lookup: CDR1 SNHLY, CDR2 FYNNEI. This CDR3 comprises 15 residues. The CDR3 is CASSEGGAGTGPTDF. The CDR3 nucleotides are TGTGCCAGCAGTGAAGGGGGGGCCGGGACAGGGCCTACTGATTTT.

This clone was recorded only once. The V call is TRBV11-2, the J call TRBJ2-2; the match to TRBD1 covers 7 bases. The CDR3 runs to 16 residues. CDR1 SGHAT and CDR2 FQNNGV come from the germline V gene. V lost 3 bases and J lost 0; bases outside the gene matches: 4. In nucleotides, the CDR3 is TGTGCCAGCAGCTTGGGGACAGCAACGAACACCGGGGAGCTGTTTTTT. Amino acids: CASSLGTATNTGELFF.

The chain uses TRBV5-6 and TRBJ1-6; 7 bases fit TRBD1. This CDR3 region has 14 residues. With V trimmed by 0 bases and J by 9 bases, 3 bases remained unmatched. Per the germline V gene, CDR1 is SGHDT and CDR2 is YYEEEE. CDR3 nucleotides: TGTGCCAGCAGCTTGGGGACAGGTGTTTCACCCCTCCACTTT. Its protein product is CASSLGTGVSPLHF.

The sample holds one count of this clone. V usage is TRBV29-1 and J usage is TRBJ1-3, with unresolved D. The V end was cut by 6 bases, the J end by 1 base, with 13 bases between. The germline V gene encodes CDR1 SQVTM and CDR2 ANQGSEA. The CDR3 is 14 amino acids. CDR3 coding DNA: TGCAGCGTCTCCCCCGGTGGTTCTGGAAACACCATATATTTT. Translating it yields CSVSPGGSGNTIYF.

This clone was picked up many times. CDR3 protein: CASSPRGSYNEQFF. The CDR3 coding sequence is TGTGCCAGCAGCCCCAGGGGTTCCTACAATGAGCAGTTCTTC. The rearrangement links TRBV6-5 to TRBJ2-1, with D possibly being TRBD1 (6 bases). The CDR3 has 14 amino acids. Germline values: CDR1 MNHEY, CDR2 SVGAGI. Trimming cost V 6 bases and J 1 base, with 10 bases left between them.

The V call is TRBV11-2, the J call TRBJ2-7; the D gene is possibly TRBD1 (6 bases). The CDR3 has 17 amino acids. CDR1 is SGHAT, CDR2 FQNNGV, per germline. Deletions cut 0 bases from V and 0 bases from J, with 15 bases between. The CDR3 loop is CASSLEGTTGNSYEQYF. In DNA, the CDR3 is TGTGCCAGCAGCTTAGAAGGTACGACAGGAAACTCCTACGAGCAGTACTTC.

This chain joins TRBV6-5 and TRBJ1-2; 7 bases align to TRBD1. This CDR3 has 15 residues. Germline lookup yields CDR1 MNHEY and CDR2 SVGAGI. Trimming took 6 bases from V and 8 from J; bases not matched to a gene: 15. CDR3 loop: CASSHGTAPESGYTF. The CDR3 coding sequence is TGTGCCAGCAGCCATGGGACAGCCCCCGAGAGCGGCTACACCTTC.

This clone came up once. This sequence joins TRBV28 and TRBJ2-3; possible D gene TRBD2, 5 bases. CDR1 and CDR2 (germline): MDHEN, SYDVKM. The CDR3 contains 14 residues. V was trimmed by 8 bases and J by 0 bases, leaving 12 bases between them. The CDR3 sequence is CASGKGGSTDTQYF. DNA of the CDR3: TGTGCCAGCGGGAAGGGCGGGAGCACAGATACGCAGTATTTT.

V is TRBV7-8 and J is TRBJ2-2, with TRBD1 matching over 9 bases. Germline V CDR1 and CDR2: SGHVS, FQNEAQ. Trimming cost V 5 bases and J 7 bases; bases outside gene matches: 8. The CDR3 is 15 amino acids. The CDR3 sequence: CASSGRDRVDGELFF. CDR3 sequence (DNA): TGTGCCAGCAGCGGCCGGGACAGGGTGGACGGGGAGCTGTTTTTT.

V usage is TRBV27 and J usage is TRBJ2-3; 10 bases map to TRBD2. Germline CDR1 is MNHEY and CDR2 is SMNVEV (reference sequence). Germline trimming cut 4 bases from V and 4 bases from J; bases unmatched to any gene: 8. This CDR3 has 16 residues. The CDR3 protein is CASSYELAGGADTQYF. The CDR3 coding sequence is TGTGCCAGCAGTTATGAATTAGCGGGGGGCGCAGATACGCAGTATTTT.

This chain uses TRBV7-9 with TRBJ1-1; 7 positions match TRBD1. This CDR3 spans 13 amino acids. Trimming cost V 4 bases and J 4 bases; bases outside gene matches: 3. From germline, CDR1 is SEHNR and CDR2 FQNEAQ (reference sequence). The chain's CDR3 is CASSYDRATEAFF. The CDR3 DNA sequence: TGTGCCAGCAGCTACGACAGGGCCACTGAAGCTTTCTTT.

This rearrangement joins TRBV4-1 to TRBJ1-5, with D possibly matching TRBD1 (5 bases). V dropped 2 bases and J dropped 0 bases, with 14 bases sitting between them. The CDR3 has 17 amino acids. Germline CDR1 and CDR2: MGHRA and YSYEKL. The CDR3 region is CASSQPSTVYSNQPQHF. Written as DNA, the CDR3 is TGCGCCAGCAGCCAACCCTCGACAGTCTATAGCAATCAGCCCCAGCATTTT.

The chain uses TRBV28 and TRBJ2-7; D remains unclear. Germline V gives CDR1 MDHEN, CDR2 SYDVKM. This CDR3 comprises 13 residues. With 3 bases removed from V and 3 bases from J, the gap between germline ends came to 9 bases. CDR3 in DNA: TGTGCCAGCAGTTTCAGCCAGGTCTACGAGCAGTACTTC. It is translated as CASSFSQVYEQYF.

This chain connects TRBV18 to TRBJ1-1; perhaps TRBD1 as D (6 bases). V shed 6 bases and J shed 0 bases, with 8 bases lying between them. The germline V gene encodes CDR1 KGHSH and CDR2 LQKENI. The CDR3 spans 13 residues. CDR3 DNA sequence: TGTGCCAGCTCGGACAGCCTGAACACTGAAGCTTTCTTT. It translates to CASSDSLNTEAFF.

On this clone itself: This sample includes further DNA sequences coding for the same CDR3. The rearrangement links TRBV12-3 or TRBV12-4 to TRBJ2-7, with TRBD1 as a possible D gene (6 bases). This CDR3 is 13 amino acids long. V dropped 5 bases and J dropped 1 base, with 9 bases sitting between them. The CDR3 loop is CASSLGQSYEQYF. The CDR3 DNA is TGTGCCAGCAGTCTGGGACAATCCTACGAGCAGTACTTC.

This clone has just a few counts. The chain's CDR3 is CASRRDSNTEAFF. In DNA form, the CDR3 reads TGTGCCAGCAGGAGGGACAGTAACACTGAAGCTTTCTTT. This chain uses TRBV6-5 with TRBJ1-1; 7 bases are shared with TRBD1. CDR1 and CDR2 from the germline V gene are MNHEY and SVGAGI. The CDR3 contains 13 residues. J lost 2 bases, V lost 6 bases, and 3 bases had no gene match.

The chain carries TRBV12-5 and TRBJ1-3; D is ambiguous. The CDR3 runs to 13 residues. V was shortened by 2 bases and J by 7 bases, with 9 bases between the two germline ends. Germline V gene data show CDR1 as LGHNT and CDR2 as FRNRAP. In DNA form, the CDR3 reads TGTGCTAGTGGTTTGACCGGCGGGAACACCATATATTTT. Protein product: CASGLTGGNTIYF.

The V call is TRBV5-1, the J call TRBJ1-6; 10 positions agree with TRBD1. This CDR3 comprises 17 residues. V was clipped by 0 bases and J by 9 bases; unmatched bases: 9. The V gene's germline CDR1 is SGHRS and CDR2 YFSETQ. The CDR3 region has the DNA TGCGCCAGCAGCTTGGAGGGTGTCGGGACAGGGGTTTCACCCCTCCACTTT. Amino acids: CASSLEGVGTGVSPLHF.

This chain uses TRBV11-2 with TRBJ2-2; D may be TRBD2 (7 bases). Trimming stripped 4 bases from V and 2 bases from J, with 14 bases between. Germline V gene sequence: CDR1 SGHAT, CDR2 FQNNGV. This CDR3 contains 16 residues. For the CDR3, the DNA is TGTGCCAGCAGCTCTAGGGGGGGCTCCAACACCGGGGAGCTGTTTTTT. Encoded protein: CASSSRGGSNTGELFF.

The genes are TRBV15 and TRBJ1-4; a weak D match, TRBD1 (5 bases). The CDR3 has 15 residues. The V gene's germline CDR1 is LNHNV and CDR2 YYDKDF (reference sequence). Trimming removed 1 base from V and 5 bases from J, with 11 bases in between. DNA of the CDR3: TGTGCCACCAGCAGAGGCGGGGCGGCGAATGAAAAACTGTTTTTT. Protein sequence: CATSRGGAANEKLFF.

The J gene is TRBJ1-2, the V gene TRBV18; D might be TRBD1 (6 bases). This CDR3 contains 14 residues. Germline lookup yields CDR1 KGHSH and CDR2 LQKENI. Trimming stripped 3 bases from V and 6 bases from J, with 14 bases between. This CDR3 is CASSPPTGRHGYTF. The CDR3, as DNA: TGTGCCAGCTCACCGCCGACAGGAAGGCATGGCTACACCTTC.

This clone was picked up one time. This chain uses TRBV29-1 with TRBJ1-4; D is perhaps TRBD1 (6 bases). Germline CDR1 reads SQVTM; CDR2 reads ANQGSEA. The ends were cut back, 4 bases at V and 5 bases at J, with 14 bases in the middle. The CDR3 length is 14 residues. The CDR3: CSVGSGGLNEKLFF. CDR3 bases: TGCAGCGTTGGGTCGGGGGGCTTAAATGAAAAACTGTTTTTT.